These 29 T cell receptor beta chains were sequenced from one sample in a study of Tregs in tolerant kidney transplant recipients. Clones were sequenced by immunoSEQ multiplex PCR, and TCRdb holds only the in-frame ones, with some missing. The table includes about 100,000 clones, 80% to 95% detected once. Sequenced material: CD4+ T cells from blood, taken before the transplant. The source is a human donor who received a combined kidney and bone marrow transplant.

The chain is built from TRBV2 and TRBJ1-5; possible D gene TRBD1, 6 bases. The CDR3 spans 15 residues. The germline V and J ends were trimmed by 7 bases and 6 bases, with 19 bases remaining between them. Germline lookup yields CDR1 SNHLY and CDR2 FYNNEI. As DNA, the CDR3 is TGTGCCAGCATCCTAGACGCCACAGGGACTCAGCCCCAGCATTTT. It yields the protein CASILDATGTQPQHF. Full variable domain (remainder filled in from reference TRBV2 and TRBJ1-5): EPEVTQTPSHQVTQMGQEVILRCVPISNHLYFYWYRQILGQKVEFLVSFYNNEISEKSEIFDDQFSVERPDGSNFTLKIRSTKLEDSAMYFCASILDATGTQPQHFGDGTRLSIL.

The V call is TRBV19, the J call TRBJ1-4, with D perhaps matching TRBD1 (5 bases). In germline, CDR1 is LNHDA, CDR2 SQIVND (reference sequence). Trimming pared 1 base from V and 8 bases from J, leaving 11 bases between. The CDR3 is 14 residues long. CDR3 in DNA: TGTGCCAGTAGTATAGGTCAGGGCGAGGAAAAACTGTTTTTT. The encoded protein is CASSIGQGEEKLFF.

The J gene is TRBJ2-1, the V gene TRBV18, with D maybe TRBD2 (5 bases). The germline V gene has CDR1 KGHSH and CDR2 LQKENI. There are 14 residues in the CDR3. The ends were cut back, 6 bases at V and 1 base at J, with 10 bases in the middle. CDR3: CASSPTGSYNEQFF. In DNA form, the CDR3 reads TGTGCCAGCTCTCCGACGGGATCCTACAATGAGCAGTTCTTC.

J is TRBJ2-2 and V is TRBV5-3; 9 positions match TRBD2. TRBV5-3 is identified as an open reading frame with a role that is uncertain. Trimming at V came to 2 bases and at J to 2 bases, leaving 7 bases not matched to a gene. The CDR3 length is 17 residues. DNA of the CDR3: TGTGCCAGAAGCTTCGGCGGGAGGGCCTTTAACACCGGGGAGCTGTTTTTT. This sequence encodes CARSFGGRAFNTGELFF.

This rearrangement joins TRBV2 to TRBJ2-7; TRBD1 matches at 10 bases. This CDR3 is 15 amino acids long. V shed 6 bases and J 3 bases; nucleotides not matched to a gene: 8. CDR1 is SNHLY and CDR2 is FYNNEI in the germline V gene. CDR3 amino acids: CASRARDRGIYEQYF. The CDR3 DNA reads TGTGCCAGCAGAGCCCGGGACAGGGGCATCTACGAGCAGTACTTC.

The chain combines TRBV28 with TRBJ1-2, with D possibly being TRBD1 (6 bases). CDR1 and CDR2 from the germline V gene are MDHEN and SYDVKM. CDR3 size: 14 residues. V lost 6 bases and J 0 bases, leaving 11 bases between the germline ends. CDR3 nucleotides: TGTGCCAGCAGCGACAGGCGGACTAACTATGGCTACACCTTC. As protein: CASSDRRTNYGYTF.

The chain has TRBV19 and TRBJ1-1; the D is unclear. The V end lost 2 bases, the J end lost 5 bases, and 9 bases lay between the germline ends. CDR1 and CDR2 from the germline V gene are LNHDA and SQIVND (reference sequence). The CDR3 covers 13 residues. The CDR3 region has the DNA TGTGCCAGTAGTATACAGGAAGAGACTGAAGCTTTCTTT. Amino acid sequence: CASSIQEETEAFF.

The gene calls are TRBV19 and TRBJ2-3, with 9 bases fitting TRBD2. Looked up from germline, CDR1 is LNHDA and CDR2 is SQIVND (reference sequence). The CDR3 is 16 residues long. Trimming removed 2 bases from V and 3 bases from J; junction bases left unmatched: 6. The CDR3 region has the DNA TGTGCCAGTAGTATAATAGCGGGAGAGGGGACAGATACGCAGTATTTT. Translated: CASSIIAGEGTDTQYF.

V is TRBV4-3 and J is TRBJ2-2; possible D gene TRBD2, 5 bases. CDR1 is LGHNA, CDR2 YSLEER, per germline. Between the trimmed V and J ends, which lost 0 bases and 7 bases, there was a span of 12 bases. The CDR3 loop spans 15 amino acids. Here the CDR3 reads CASSQDRRRGGELFF. The DNA of the CDR3 is TGCGCCAGCAGCCAAGATCGCCGCCGGGGCGGGGAGCTGTTTTTT.

The V gene is TRBV9, the J gene TRBJ1-2; 7 nucleotides line up with TRBD1. V was clipped by 2 bases and J by 4 bases; unmatched bases: 8. In germline, CDR1 is SGDLS, CDR2 YYNGEE. The CDR3 totals 15 residues. CDR3 sequence: CASSVRGGAGYGYTF. The CDR3 DNA follows: TGTGCCAGCAGCGTCCGAGGGGGCGCAGGCTATGGCTACACCTTC. Full variable domain (rest looked up from reference TRBV9 and TRBJ1-2): DSGVTQTPKHLITATGQRVTLRCSPRSGDLSVYWYQQSLDQGLQFLIQYYNGEERAKGNILERFSAQQFPDLHSELNLSSLELGDSALYFCASSVRGGAGYGYTFGSGTRLTVV.

The chain links TRBV7-2 to TRBJ2-2, with 7 nucleotides matching TRBD1. The germline CDR1 and CDR2 sequences are SGHTA and FQGNSA. This CDR3 is built from 15 residues. Trimming took 1 base from V and 5 from J; bases not matched to a gene: 4. The CDR3 sequence is CASSLGRGKTGELFF. CDR3 in DNA: TGTGCCAGCAGCTTAGGCAGGGGGAAAACCGGGGAGCTGTTTTTT.

The V and J genes are TRBV5-1 and TRBJ1-1, with a tentative D call TRBD1 (5 bases). Trimming removed 5 bases at V and 0 bases at J, with 17 bases between. CDR1 is SGHRS, CDR2 YFSETQ, per germline. CDR3 length: 16 amino acids. The CDR3 loop is CASRKIQDLMNTEAFF. The CDR3 DNA is TGCGCCAGCAGAAAAATACAGGACCTTATGAACACTGAAGCTTTCTTT.

The rearrangement links TRBV30 to TRBJ2-1; no reliable D call. With 0 bases removed from V and 6 bases from J, the gap between germline ends came to 9 bases. The CDR3 contains 13 residues. Germline CDR1 reads GTSNPN; CDR2 reads SVGIG (reference sequence). CDR3 in amino acids: CAWSVQVPNEQFF. Here the CDR3 DNA reads TGTGCCTGGAGTGTGCAGGTCCCCAATGAGCAGTTCTTC.

The V and J genes are TRBV11-3 and TRBJ1-1, with D unclear. Between the trimmed V and J ends, which lost 3 bases and 4 bases, there was a span of 3 bases. The CDR3 totals 11 residues. Germline V lookup: CDR1 SGHNT, CDR2 YENEEA. CDR3 nucleotide sequence: TGTGCCAGCAGCTTTCGCACTGAAGCTTTCTTT. Translated: CASSFRTEAFF.

The CDR3, as DNA: TGTGCCAGCAGTTTATCAGGGGCCAACACTGAAGCTTTCTTT. Its protein product is CASSLSGANTEAFF. The chain is built from TRBV27 and TRBJ1-1, with D possibly being TRBD1 (5 bases). CDR3 length: 14 residues. Germline-derived CDR1 and CDR2 are MNHEY and SMNVEV (reference sequence). V lost 0 bases to trimming and J lost 2 bases, with 7 bases between them.

The chain's CDR3 is CASSLDSYSNQPQHF. In DNA form, the CDR3 reads TGTGCCAGCAGCTTGGACAGTTATAGCAATCAGCCCCAGCATTTT. J is TRBJ1-5 and V is TRBV5-5, with D hard to call. The CDR3 covers 15 residues. Deletions cut 0 bases from V and 0 bases from J, with 7 bases between. The germline V gene encodes CDR1 SGHKS and CDR2 YYEKEE (reference sequence). Variable domain in full (rest from reference TRBV5-5 and TRBJ1-5): DAGVTQSPTHLIKTRGQQVTLRCSPISGHKSVSWYQQVLGQGPQFIFQYYEKEERGRGNFPDRFSARQFPNYSSELNVNALLLGDSALYLCASSLDSYSNQPQHFGDGTRLSIL.

The V gene is TRBV19, the J gene TRBJ2-5, with 8 bases fitting TRBD2. The DNA matches TRBJ2-7 better at its end, which makes the J call doubtful. Germline-derived CDR1 and CDR2 are LNHDA and SQIVND (reference sequence). This CDR3 comprises 15 residues. The CDR3 sequence is CASTPRGAGVYEQYF. In DNA form, the CDR3 reads TGTGCCAGTACTCCGCGGGGGGCAGGAGTCTACGAGCAGTACTTC.

V is TRBV4-3 and J is TRBJ2-1, with 9 nucleotides matching TRBD2. CDR3 length: 17 amino acids. With 2 bases clipped from V and 4 bases from J, the junction kept 9 bases outside the gene matches. Germline-derived CDR1 and CDR2 are LGHNA and YSLEER. The CDR3 loop reads CASSQWALAGLYNEQFF. In nucleotides, the CDR3 is TGCGCCAGCAGCCAATGGGCGCTAGCGGGGTTATACAATGAGCAGTTCTTC.

This rearrangement joins TRBV5-1 to TRBJ2-2; D is perhaps TRBD2 (6 bases). The V end lost 1 base, the J end lost 0 bases, and 13 bases lay between the germline ends. CDR3 length equals 17 residues. Looked up from germline, CDR1 is SGHRS and CDR2 is YFSETQ. The DNA of the CDR3 is TGCGCCAGCAGCTTGCGGGGGAGCTCCGCGAACACCGGGGAGCTGTTTTTT. As protein: CASSLRGSSANTGELFF.

V usage is TRBV5-1 and J usage is TRBJ2-2; 9 nucleotides align to TRBD2. In germline, CDR1 is SGHRS, CDR2 YFSETQ. After removal of 5 bases from V and 1 base from J, the junction contained 6 bases not matched to a gene. The CDR3 is 16 residues long. CDR3 DNA: TGCGCCAGCAGACCCCTAGCGGGGCAGAACACCGGGGAGCTGTTTTTT. It is translated as CASRPLAGQNTGELFF.

The chain employs TRBV2 and TRBJ1-1, with D hard to call. V was cut by 4 bases and J by 0 bases, with 6 bases left in between. The CDR3 extends over 13 amino acids. In germline, CDR1 is SNHLY, CDR2 FYNNEI. CDR3 nucleotides: TGTGCCAGCAGTGGATACATGAACACTGAAGCTTTCTTT. As protein: CASSGYMNTEAFF.

The chain carries TRBV2 and TRBJ1-2, with D possibly matching TRBD1 (5 bases). The germline V gene has CDR1 SNHLY and CDR2 FYNNEI. V was trimmed by 5 bases and J by 3 bases, leaving 10 bases between them. The CDR3 contains 13 residues. CDR3: CASSTGTDYGYTF. The CDR3 region has the DNA TGTGCCAGCAGTACCGGGACTGACTATGGCTACACCTTC.

The genes are TRBV9 and TRBJ2-7; no clear D. The CDR3 is 14 residues long. V lost 0 bases and J 0 bases, leaving 7 bases between the germline ends. Germline lookup yields CDR1 SGDLS and CDR2 YYNGEE. The CDR3 sequence is CASSVEAISYEQYF. The CDR3 nucleotides read TGTGCCAGCAGCGTAGAAGCAATCTCCTACGAGCAGTACTTC.

The chain uses TRBV7-2 and TRBJ2-7, with 9 bases fitting TRBD2. J lost 2 bases, V lost 7 bases, and 6 bases had no gene match. Looked up from germline, CDR1 is SGHTA and CDR2 is FQGNSA. The CDR3 has 14 residues. CDR3 in amino acids: CASTPASGTYEQYF. The DNA of the CDR3 is TGTGCCAGCACCCCAGCTAGCGGGACCTACGAGCAGTACTTC.

The chain recombines TRBV5-1 with TRBJ1-1, with TRBD1 matching over 8 bases. Trimming cost V 3 bases and J 1 base; bases outside gene matches: 11. CDR3 length: 17 amino acids. Germline lookup yields CDR1 SGHRS and CDR2 YFSETQ. The CDR3 sequence is CASSSGPGTGENTEAFF. CDR3 sequence (DNA): TGCGCCAGCAGCTCAGGTCCCGGGACAGGAGAGAACACTGAAGCTTTCTTT.

The chain employs TRBV4-3 and TRBJ2-1; D call uncertain. The CDR3 length is 14 residues. The germline V gene has CDR1 LGHNA and CDR2 YSLEER. V dropped 2 bases and J dropped 10 bases, with 15 bases sitting between them. The CDR3 DNA is TGCGCCAGCAGCCAATCTAGACTCTCGGAAGAGCAGTTCTTC. It is translated as CASSQSRLSEEQFF.

V and J are TRBV9 and TRBJ2-6; D possibly corresponds to TRBD2 (5 bases). Trimming left V 2 bases short and J 4 bases short, with 7 bases between. Germline loops: CDR1 SGDLS, CDR2 YYNGEE. The CDR3 is 14 amino acids. The CDR3: CASSVEVGANVLTF. In DNA form, the CDR3 reads TGTGCCAGCAGCGTGGAGGTAGGGGCCAACGTCCTGACTTTC.

The J gene is TRBJ1-5, the V gene TRBV19, with D perhaps TRBD1 (6 bases). The V end was cut by 3 bases, the J end by 5 bases, with 23 bases between. The CDR3 sequence is 18 residues long. Germline CDR1 is LNHDA and CDR2 is SQIVND (reference sequence). As DNA, the CDR3 is TGTGCCAGTAGTATTTTGGGCATGGCCACAGGGAGCCATCAGCCCCAGCATTTT. Its translation is CASSILGMATGSHQPQHF.

The chain has TRBV2 and TRBJ1-1, with 8 bases fitting TRBD1. V lost 6 bases, J lost 3 bases, and 3 bases stayed unmatched. Germline-derived CDR1 and CDR2 are SNHLY and FYNNEI. The CDR3 runs 13 residues. CDR3 in amino acids: CASRTDRDTEAFF. DNA of the CDR3: TGTGCCAGCAGGACGGACAGGGACACTGAAGCTTTCTTT.